This T cell receptor beta chain was recovered during a study of blood T cells in healthy people across ages. Overall study context: Per two T cells, about one barcoded beta molecule was captured through template switching.

The CDR3 covers 15 residues. Germline CDR1 DFQATT, CDR2 SNEGSKA (reference sequence). A second PCR, run for about 7 to 11 cycles, used a sample-barcoded 5' primer plus a J-beta primer mix. TCRdb processed the 5' RACE reads anew with MiXCR; each CDR3 protein has one entry. The sample has 1.5 million to 1.8 million distinct CDR3 sequences; approximately 39% are singletons. Peripheral blood, around 9.4 milliliters per donor, was collected. Turning to this clonotype: The target antigen is unknown.

Study results and caveats: Whereas aged donors had fewer naive CD4+ cells, long-lived donors had more of them and higher diversity.

This TCR came from a woman under 30 in good health. The sequencing input was blood. This rearrangement joins TRBV20-1 to TRBJ2-5, with TRBD1 identical over 9 bases. The end of the DNA aligns better with TRBJ2-7, so the J call may be wrong. In DNA form, the CDR3 reads TGCAGTGCTAGAGATCAGGGACAGGGTTGGTACGAGCAGTACTTC. Protein: CSARDQGQGWYEQYF.